This T cell receptor (beta chain) was captured by sequencing in a study of blood T cells in healthy people across ages. Findings and limits, study-wide: Per-million-T-cell TCR beta diversity fell roughly linearly with age. Using unsorted PBMCs precluded a conclusive naive versus antigen-experienced comparison.

On this clonotype: Its target is unknown.

Researchers isolated at least 7 million PBMCs per sample. Through a sample-barcoded 5' primer and a J-beta primer mix, a second PCR was run for roughly 6 to 12 cycles. TCRdb analysed the 5' RACE reads with MiXCR anew, one entry per CDR3 protein. The sample includes about 900,000 distinct CDR3 sequences, about 62% of them seen just once. Germline CDR1 is SGHDT and CDR2 is YYEEEE. V dropped 1 base and J dropped 3 bases, with 14 bases sitting between them. The CDR3 consists of 17 residues. The sequencing sample was made of blood. The clonotype comes from a man aged 25 to 45 in good health. The chain uses TRBV5-6 and TRBJ2-6; no definite D call. CDR3 sequence reads: CASSLLELGLGANVLTF. The CDR3 DNA follows: TGTGCCAGCAGCTTGTTGGAACTGGGCCTTGGGGCCAACGTCCTGACTTTC.